This T cell receptor (beta chain) was captured in a study of identical twins. Findings and caveats of the study: Cord blood's abundant beta clonotypes had fewer insertions, unlike memory repertoires. For monozygotic twins, models underestimated out-of-frame TCR alpha sharing. Beta out-of-frame sequences displayed a weaker excess of sharing between twins.

On this clonotype: Its antigen is currently unknown.

TCRdb ran MiXCR on the 5' RACE reads and lists one entry per CDR3 protein. The repertoire has around 370,000 distinct CDR3 sequences, 7% to 9.5% of them found once; the top ten carry over 7%. The receptor was derived from a woman between 50 and 59 years old in good health. Sequencing was done on a sample of naive T cells sorted from blood.

CDR3: CASSLPSGELFF. CDR3 bases: TGTGCCAGCAGTCTACCATCCGGGGAGCTGTTTTTT. The chain links TRBV12-3 or TRBV12-4 to TRBJ2-2; D uncertain. The V and J ends lost 5 bases and 6 bases respectively, with 7 bases between them. The CDR3 is 12 residues long.